One sample yielded the 21 T cell receptor beta chains listed below, sequenced in a study of blood T cell repertoires in COVID-19. TCRdb's table, derived via immunoSEQ multiplex PCR, lists solely in-frame clones and lacks some. In the table there are tens of thousands of clones, roughly 89% of which are singletons. The specimen was peripheral blood. The receptors come from a woman aged 80 or over with active or convalescent COVID-19.

The V and J genes are TRBV28 and TRBJ2-7; a possible D gene is TRBD2 (6 bases). The CDR3 length is 13 residues. The V gene lost 6 bases and the J gene lost 4 bases, with 13 bases spanning the gap. Germline assignment: CDR1 MDHEN and CDR2 SYDVKM. The CDR3 reads CASRGDFRYEQYF. The CDR3 bases are TGTGCCAGCAGGGGGGACTTCCGATACGAGCAGTACTTC.

The rearrangement links TRBV6-5 to TRBJ1-1; 9 bases are shared with TRBD1. The CDR3 consists of 14 residues. Per germline, CDR1 MNHEY and CDR2 SVGAGI. Losses at the gene ends were 5 bases for V and 1 base for J; bases not matched to a gene: 2. CDR3 amino acids: CASSRTGANTEAFF. The CDR3 DNA sequence: TGTGCCAGCAGTAGGACAGGGGCGAACACTGAAGCTTTCTTT.

This chain uses TRBV7-2 with TRBJ1-6; D not resolved. The ends were cut back, 3 bases at V and 11 bases at J, with 11 bases in the middle. This CDR3 region has 13 residues. In germline, CDR1 is SGHTA, CDR2 FQGNSA. CDR3 loop: CASSLGRETPLHF. CDR3 DNA: TGTGCCAGCAGCTTGGGTAGGGAGACACCCCTCCACTTT. Full variable domain (outside the CDR3, taken from reference TRBV7-2 and TRBJ1-6): GAGVSQSPSNKVTEKGKDVELRCDPISGHTALYWYRQSLGQGLEFLIYFQGNSAPDKSGLPSDRFSAERTGGSVSTLTIQRTQQEDSAVYLCASSLGRETPLHFGNGTRLTVT.

This clone was counted between two and nine times. The rearrangement uses TRBV19 and TRBJ1-2; perhaps TRBD1 as D (5 bases). The CDR3 spans 13 residues. CDR1 and CDR2 (germline): LNHDA, SQIVND (reference sequence). With 6 bases removed from V and 2 bases from J, the gap between germline ends came to 10 bases. The CDR3 loop reads CASSKDTNYGYTF. The DNA for the CDR3 is TGTGCCAGTAGCAAGGACACGAACTATGGCTACACCTTC.

This sequence joins TRBV6-5 and TRBJ1-1; no firm D call. The CDR3 runs 13 residues. V shed 7 bases and J shed 10 bases, with 19 bases lying between them. Germline values: CDR1 MNHEY, CDR2 SVGAGI. CDR3 sequence reads: CASNPLIRSGAFF. Here the CDR3 DNA reads TGTGCCAGCAACCCCCTGATTCGTTCGGGAGCTTTCTTT.

The rearrangement uses TRBV3-1 (or the pseudogene TRBV3-2) and TRBJ2-7, with 8 positions matching TRBD1. Germline CDR1 and CDR2: LGHDT and YNNKEL (reference sequence). V shed 4 bases, J shed 1 base, and the junction held 9 bases outside the gene matches. The CDR3 sequence is 16 residues long. CDR3 amino acids: CASSPGQGGWSYEQYF. The CDR3 coding sequence is TGTGCCAGCAGCCCAGGACAGGGTGGTTGGTCCTACGAGCAGTACTTC.

The chain combines TRBV30 with TRBJ1-1, with 7 bases that match TRBD1. CDR1 and CDR2 from the germline V gene are GTSNPN and SVGIG (reference sequence). V gave up 1 base and J gave up 0 bases; unmatched junction bases: 11. The CDR3 spans 17 residues. The CDR3 DNA reads as TGTGCCTGGAGTGCGACAGGGACTGCAACCTTGAACACTGAAGCTTTCTTT. Encoded protein: CAWSATGTATLNTEAFF.

The gene calls are TRBV5-1 and TRBJ2-3; 13 bases are shared with TRBD2. The CDR3 runs 20 residues. V gave up 4 bases and J gave up 1 base; unmatched junction bases: 15. Looked up from germline, CDR1 is SGHRS and CDR2 is YFSETQ. CDR3 region: CASSPALLAGGPMGTDTQYF. The CDR3 DNA sequence: TGCGCCAGCAGCCCAGCACTACTAGCGGGAGGGCCAATGGGCACAGATACGCAGTATTTT.

The gene calls are TRBV10-2 and TRBJ2-5; 10 nucleotides line up with TRBD2. The ends lost 7 bases at V and 3 bases at J; junction bases unmatched: 2. CDR3 length equals 13 residues. Germline CDR1 reads WSHSY; CDR2 reads SAAADI. The CDR3 DNA reads TGCGCCAGCAACCTAGCGGGGGAAGAGACCCAGTACTTC. It specifies CASNLAGEETQYF.

This chain connects TRBV24-1 to TRBJ2-3, with 9 bases that match TRBD2. Germline trimming cut 6 bases from V and 4 bases from J; bases unmatched to any gene: 7. CDR3 length equals 15 residues. The germline CDR1 and CDR2 sequences are KGHDR and SFDVKD. The CDR3, as DNA: TGTGCCACCAGTCCCGGGACTAGCCTAGCAGATACGCAGTATTTT. The encoded protein is CATSPGTSLADTQYF.

This clone appeared a single time. The J gene is TRBJ1-2, the V gene TRBV5-1, with a possible D match to TRBD1 (5 bases). CDR1 SGHRS and CDR2 YFSETQ come from the germline V gene. The CDR3 totals 15 residues. With 0 bases removed from V and 6 bases from J, the gap between germline ends came to 15 bases. Here the CDR3 DNA reads TGCGCCAGCAGCTTGGCTTCTGGAGGGGCCGATGGCTACACCTTC. This sequence encodes CASSLASGGADGYTF.

The V and J genes are TRBV24-1 and TRBJ1-4; 10 nucleotides match TRBD1. The J segment lost 7 bases and the V segment lost 4 bases, leaving 8 bases of the junction unmatched. There are 16 residues in the CDR3. Germline CDR1 KGHDR, CDR2 SFDVKD. The CDR3 region has the DNA TGTGCCACCAGTGACCCACTGACAGGGGGCGGTGAAAAACTGTTTTTT. Its protein is CATSDPLTGGGEKLFF.

V and J are TRBV18 and TRBJ1-2; 7 bases match TRBD1. Germline V gives CDR1 KGHSH, CDR2 LQKENI. The CDR3 spans 13 residues. V lost 2 bases, J lost 5 bases, and 2 bases stayed unmatched. The CDR3 reads CASSPGTAYGYTF. The CDR3 DNA sequence: TGTGCCAGCTCACCAGGGACAGCTTATGGCTACACCTTC.

The genes are TRBV3-1 (or the pseudogene TRBV3-2) and TRBJ2-7, with 7 nucleotides matching TRBD1. Trimming took 3 bases from V and 4 from J; bases not matched to a gene: 18. CDR1 LGHDT and CDR2 YNNKEL come from the germline V gene (reference sequence). This CDR3 comprises 18 residues. The CDR3 loop is CASSHIRLPGQRLYEQYF. CDR3 DNA sequence: TGTGCCAGCAGCCATATAAGGCTCCCGGGACAGAGGTTATACGAGCAGTACTTC.

This chain links TRBV29-1 with TRBJ2-1, with D perhaps TRBD2 (6 bases). The length of the CDR3 is 12 residues. The germline gives CDR1 SQVTM, CDR2 ANQGSEA. V lost 6 bases and J lost 7, with 13 bases in between. The CDR3 protein is CSVASGGNEQFF. The CDR3 DNA reads TGCAGCGTCGCCTCCGGGGGTAATGAGCAGTTCTTC.

J is TRBJ1-2 and V is TRBV2, with TRBD1 matching 8 bases. V trimming: 2 bases; J trimming: 4 bases; junction bases outside the gene matches: 15. The CDR3 consists of 18 residues. Germline CDR1 reads SNHLY; CDR2 reads FYNNEI. For the CDR3, the DNA is TGTGCCAGCAGTGAAAGCGACAGGGGACCTCCGCCTTTCTATGGCTACACCTTC. Its translation is CASSESDRGPPPFYGYTF.

The CDR3 region is CASSIDAGTDTQYF. In DNA, the CDR3 is TGTGCCAGTAGTATAGATGCGGGCACAGATACGCAGTATTTT. The chain combines TRBV19 with TRBJ2-3; D remains ambiguous. Germline V CDR1 and CDR2: LNHDA, SQIVND (reference sequence). The germline V and J ends were trimmed by 0 bases and 1 base, with 5 bases remaining between them. The CDR3 extends over 14 amino acids.

This chain links TRBV19 with TRBJ1-1; D unresolved. CDR3 size: 13 residues. V was clipped by 4 bases and J by 4 bases, with 10 bases between them. The germline CDR1 and CDR2 sequences are LNHDA and SQIVND (reference sequence). CDR3 amino acids: CASSRYQATEAFF. In DNA form, the CDR3 reads TGTGCCAGTAGTAGGTATCAGGCCACTGAAGCTTTCTTT.

This chain connects TRBV18 to TRBJ1-1; tentatively, D is TRBD1 (6 bases). Germline CDR1 and CDR2: KGHSH and LQKENI. V lost 6 bases and J 3 bases, leaving 11 bases between the germline ends. This CDR3 comprises 13 residues. The CDR3 sequence: CASSQGGDTEAFF. The DNA of the CDR3 is TGTGCCAGCTCCCAAGGGGGAGACACTGAAGCTTTCTTT.

This chain connects TRBV18 to TRBJ1-6, with unresolved D. This CDR3 is built from 14 residues. V dropped 3 bases and J dropped 6 bases, with 9 bases sitting between them. From germline, CDR1 is KGHSH and CDR2 LQKENI. The DNA for the CDR3 is TGTGCCAGCTCACCCGGGATGGGTAATTCACCCCTCCACTTT. Residues: CASSPGMGNSPLHF.

The CDR3 region is CASSYSRKQGDTEAFF. CDR3 coding DNA: TGTGCCAGCAGTTACTCAAGGAAACAGGGGGACACTGAAGCTTTCTTT. The V call is TRBV6-2 or TRBV6-3, the J call TRBJ1-1; TRBD1 matches 8 bases. The J segment lost 3 bases and the V segment lost 0 bases, leaving 6 bases of the junction unmatched. The CDR3 runs 16 residues. The germline gives CDR1 MNHEY, CDR2 SVGEGT.